This T cell receptor (beta chain) was captured by sequencing in a study of a mutant IDH1 vaccine in newly diagnosed glioma. On the study more broadly: Beforehand, treatment had been radiotherapy, temozolomide, or both; the majority received both.

Here immunoSEQ multiplex PCR was the method, and the copy in TCRdb shows in-frame clones only, minus some. Here the sample spans about 66,000 clones, roughly four fifths being singletons. The time point: week 11, during vaccination. Alongside topical imiquimod, each dose of vaccine comprised 300 ug of mutant IDH1 20-mer peptide. Germline V lookup: CDR1 SGHRS, CDR2 YFSETQ. The CDR3 has 15 amino acids. V dropped 2 bases and J dropped 8; count of bases not matched to a gene: 9. Comment on this clone: What it binds is unknown.

The chain joins TRBV5-1 to TRBJ1-4, with 7 bases that match TRBD1. The TCR was taken from a man aged 25-45 years with glioma. The sample in question was PBMCs, obtained from a glioma patient whose treatment included an IDH1 peptide vaccine. The CDR3 DNA reads TGCGCCAGCAGCTTAAGCGACAGGGCTGGGGAAAAACTGTTTTTT. Translated, it gives CASSLSDRAGEKLFF.